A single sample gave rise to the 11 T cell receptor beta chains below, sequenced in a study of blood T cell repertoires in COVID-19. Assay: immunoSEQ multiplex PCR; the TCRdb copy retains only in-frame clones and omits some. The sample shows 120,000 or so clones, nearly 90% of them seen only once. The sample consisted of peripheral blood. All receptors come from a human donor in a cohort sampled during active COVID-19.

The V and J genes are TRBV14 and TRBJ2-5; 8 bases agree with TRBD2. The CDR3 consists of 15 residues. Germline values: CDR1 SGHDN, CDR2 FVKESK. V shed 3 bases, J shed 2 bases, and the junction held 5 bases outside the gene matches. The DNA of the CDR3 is TGTGCCAGCAGCCACCTACTAGCGGATCAAGAGACCCAGTACTTC. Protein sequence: CASSHLLADQETQYF.

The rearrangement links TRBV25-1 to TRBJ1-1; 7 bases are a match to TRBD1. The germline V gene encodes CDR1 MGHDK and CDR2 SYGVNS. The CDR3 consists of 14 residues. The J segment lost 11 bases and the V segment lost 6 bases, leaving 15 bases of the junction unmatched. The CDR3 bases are TGTGCCAGCAGCGAAAGAGGAGGGGGCGCGCGCGCTTTCTTT. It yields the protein CASSERGGGARAFF. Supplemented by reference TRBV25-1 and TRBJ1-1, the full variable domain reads EADIYQTPRYLVIGTGKKITLECSQTMGHDKMYWYQQDPGMELHLIHYSYGVNSTEKGDLSSESTVSRIRTEHFPLTLESARPSHTSQYLCASSERGGGARAFFGQGTRLTVV.

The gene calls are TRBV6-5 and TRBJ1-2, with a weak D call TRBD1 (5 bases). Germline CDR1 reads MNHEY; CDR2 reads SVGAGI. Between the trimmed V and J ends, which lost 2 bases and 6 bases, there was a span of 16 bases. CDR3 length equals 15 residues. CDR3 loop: CASSYNQGFSNGYTF. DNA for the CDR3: TGTGCCAGCAGTTACAACCAGGGCTTCTCTAATGGCTACACCTTC.

The chain's CDR3 is CASRGTVDEQFF. The CDR3 nucleotides read TGTGCCAGCAGGGGGACTGTGGATGAGCAGTTCTTC. The chain combines TRBV2 with TRBJ2-1, with a weak D call TRBD2 (6 bases). Trimming left V 6 bases short and J 8 bases short, with 11 bases between. The germline V gene has CDR1 SNHLY and CDR2 FYNNEI. CDR3 length: 12 amino acids. Combining the CDR3 with reference TRBV2 and TRBJ2-1 gives the whole variable domain EPEVTQTPSHQVTQMGQEVILRCVPISNHLYFYWYRQILGQKVEFLVSFYNNEISEKSEIFDDQFSVERPDGSNFTLKIRSTKLEDSAMYFCASRGTVDEQFFGPGTRLTVL.

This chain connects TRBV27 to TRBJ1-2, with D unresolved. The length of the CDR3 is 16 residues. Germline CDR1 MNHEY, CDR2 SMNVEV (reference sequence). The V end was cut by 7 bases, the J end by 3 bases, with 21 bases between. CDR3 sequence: CASTTGTDVGDYGYTF. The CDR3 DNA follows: TGTGCCAGCACCACCGGCACAGACGTCGGGGACTATGGCTACACCTTC.

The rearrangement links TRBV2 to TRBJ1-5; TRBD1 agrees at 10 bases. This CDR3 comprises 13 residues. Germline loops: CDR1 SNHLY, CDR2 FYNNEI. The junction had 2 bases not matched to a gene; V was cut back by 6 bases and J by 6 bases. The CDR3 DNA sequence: TGTGCCAGCAGGGGACAGGGGTTTCAGCCCCAGCATTTT. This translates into CASRGQGFQPQHF.

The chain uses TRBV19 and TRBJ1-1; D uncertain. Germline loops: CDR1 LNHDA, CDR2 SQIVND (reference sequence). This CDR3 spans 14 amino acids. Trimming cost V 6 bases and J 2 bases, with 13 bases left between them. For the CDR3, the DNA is TGTGCCAGTAGCCTTCGTTCCACAAACACTGAAGCTTTCTTT. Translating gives CASSLRSTNTEAFF.

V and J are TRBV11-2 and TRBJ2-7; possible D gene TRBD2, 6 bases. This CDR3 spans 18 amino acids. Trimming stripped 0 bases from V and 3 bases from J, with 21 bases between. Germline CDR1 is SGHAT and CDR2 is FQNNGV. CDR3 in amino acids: CASSLDGQSRGLIYEQYF. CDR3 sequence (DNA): TGTGCCAGCAGCTTAGATGGTCAATCGCGGGGACTCATCTACGAGCAGTACTTC.

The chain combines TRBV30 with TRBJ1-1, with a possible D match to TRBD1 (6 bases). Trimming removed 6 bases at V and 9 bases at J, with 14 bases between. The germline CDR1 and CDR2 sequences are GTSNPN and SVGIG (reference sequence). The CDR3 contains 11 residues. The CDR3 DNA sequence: TGTGCCTGTACAGGGATTCGAAAAGCTTTCTTT. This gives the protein CACTGIRKAFF. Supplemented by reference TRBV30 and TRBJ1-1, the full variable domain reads SQTIHQWPATLVQPVGSPLSLECTVEGTSNPNLYWYRQAAGRGLQLLFYSVGIGQISSEVPQNLSASRPQDRQFILSSKKLLLSDSGFYLCACTGIRKAFFGQGTRLTVV.

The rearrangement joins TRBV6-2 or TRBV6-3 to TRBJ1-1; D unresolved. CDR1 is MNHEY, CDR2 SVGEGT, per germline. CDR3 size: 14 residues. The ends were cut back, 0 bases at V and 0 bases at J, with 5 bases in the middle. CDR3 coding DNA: TGTGCCAGCAGTTACTCAACAGTGAACACTGAAGCTTTCTTT. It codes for CASSYSTVNTEAFF.

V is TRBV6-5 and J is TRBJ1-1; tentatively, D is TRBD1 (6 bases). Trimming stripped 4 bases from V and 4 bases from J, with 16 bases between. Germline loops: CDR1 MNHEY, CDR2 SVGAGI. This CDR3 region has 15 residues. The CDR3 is CASSSSRGFGTEAFF. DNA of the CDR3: TGTGCCAGCAGTTCGAGCAGGGGTTTCGGCACTGAAGCTTTCTTT.